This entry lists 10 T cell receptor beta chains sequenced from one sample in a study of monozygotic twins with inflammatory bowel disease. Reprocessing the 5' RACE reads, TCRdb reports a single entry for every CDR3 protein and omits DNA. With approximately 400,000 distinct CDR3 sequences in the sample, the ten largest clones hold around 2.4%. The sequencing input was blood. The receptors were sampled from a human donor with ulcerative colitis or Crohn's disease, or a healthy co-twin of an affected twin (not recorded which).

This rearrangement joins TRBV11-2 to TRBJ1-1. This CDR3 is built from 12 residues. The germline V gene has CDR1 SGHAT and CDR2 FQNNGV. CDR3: CASSLGVGGAFF.

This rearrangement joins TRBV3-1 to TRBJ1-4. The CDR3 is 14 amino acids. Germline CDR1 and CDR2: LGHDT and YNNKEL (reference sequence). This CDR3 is CASSPFGSDEKLFF.

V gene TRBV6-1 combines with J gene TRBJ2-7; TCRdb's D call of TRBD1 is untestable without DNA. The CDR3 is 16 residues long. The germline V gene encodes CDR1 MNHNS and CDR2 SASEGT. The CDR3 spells CASSEVRGQGNSEQYF.

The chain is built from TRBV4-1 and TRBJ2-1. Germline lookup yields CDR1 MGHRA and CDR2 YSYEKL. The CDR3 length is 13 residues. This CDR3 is CASSQSEYNEQFF.

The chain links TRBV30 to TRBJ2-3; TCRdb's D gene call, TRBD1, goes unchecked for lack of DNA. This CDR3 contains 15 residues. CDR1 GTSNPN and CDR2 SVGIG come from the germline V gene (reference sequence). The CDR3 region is CAWTPGRGGADTQYF. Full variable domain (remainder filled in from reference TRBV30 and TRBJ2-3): SQTIHQWPATLVQPVGSPLSLECTVEGTSNPNLYWYRQAAGRGLQLLFYSVGIGQISSEVPQNLSASRPQDRQFILSSKKLLLSDSGFYLCAWTPGRGGADTQYFGPGTRLTVL.

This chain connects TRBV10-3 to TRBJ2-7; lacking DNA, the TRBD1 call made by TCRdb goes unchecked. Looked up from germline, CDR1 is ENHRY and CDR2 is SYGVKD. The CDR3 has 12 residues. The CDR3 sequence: CASRQGASEQYF.

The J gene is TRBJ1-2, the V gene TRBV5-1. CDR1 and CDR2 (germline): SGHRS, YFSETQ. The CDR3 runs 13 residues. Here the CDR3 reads CASSLDGRNGYTF. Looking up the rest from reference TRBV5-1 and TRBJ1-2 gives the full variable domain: KAGVTQTPRYLIKTRGQQVTLSCSPISGHRSVSWYQQTPGQGLQFLFEYFSETQRNKGNFPGRFSGRQFSNSRSEMNVSTLELGDSALYLCASSLDGRNGYTFGSGTRLTVV.

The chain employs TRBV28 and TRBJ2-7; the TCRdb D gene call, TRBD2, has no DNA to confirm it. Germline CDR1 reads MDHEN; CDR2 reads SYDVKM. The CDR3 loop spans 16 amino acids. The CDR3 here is CASSPYRLAAASEQYF.

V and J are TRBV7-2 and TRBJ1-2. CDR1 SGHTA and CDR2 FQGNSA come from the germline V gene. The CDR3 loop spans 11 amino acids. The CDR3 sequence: CASSFAYGYTF.

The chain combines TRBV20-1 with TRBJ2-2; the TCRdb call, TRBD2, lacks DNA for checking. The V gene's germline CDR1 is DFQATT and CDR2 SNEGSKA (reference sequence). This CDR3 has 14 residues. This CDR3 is CSASGLAGTGELFF.